This TCR beta chain is from a study of breast tumors, draining lymph nodes, adjacent tissues. General study points: Compared with lymph nodes, tumors were less diverse; compared with nontumor tissue, more. Most tumor T cells seemingly derive from lymph node, then expand in tumor.

This clonotype was counted ten times or more. Its antigen is currently unknown. TCRdb itself ran the multiplex PCR reads through MiXCR, one entry per CDR3 protein. The data hold more than 15,000 distinct CDR3 sequences, with about 45% observed a single time. This CDR3 comprises 14 residues. V lost 6 bases, J lost 3 bases, and 14 bases lay in between. Germline CDR1 reads LNHNV; CDR2 reads YYDKDF (reference sequence). The sample taken for sequencing was breast tumor tissue. V gene TRBV15 combines with J gene TRBJ1-2, with no clear D. This TCR was recovered from a female donor with breast cancer. Some clones in this sample may be carry-over from other donors' samples. The CDR3 region is CATRGKADYYGYTF. CDR3 nucleotides: TGTGCCACCAGGGGGAAGGCAGATTACTATGGCTACACCTTC. The entire variable domain, with the rest obtained from reference TRBV15 and TRBJ1-2, is as follows: DAMVIQNPRYQVTQFGKPVTLSCSQTLNHNVMYWYQQKSSQAPKLLFHYYDKDFNNEADTPDNFQSRRPNTSFCFLDIRSPGLGDTAMYLCATRGKADYYGYTFGSGTRLTVV.